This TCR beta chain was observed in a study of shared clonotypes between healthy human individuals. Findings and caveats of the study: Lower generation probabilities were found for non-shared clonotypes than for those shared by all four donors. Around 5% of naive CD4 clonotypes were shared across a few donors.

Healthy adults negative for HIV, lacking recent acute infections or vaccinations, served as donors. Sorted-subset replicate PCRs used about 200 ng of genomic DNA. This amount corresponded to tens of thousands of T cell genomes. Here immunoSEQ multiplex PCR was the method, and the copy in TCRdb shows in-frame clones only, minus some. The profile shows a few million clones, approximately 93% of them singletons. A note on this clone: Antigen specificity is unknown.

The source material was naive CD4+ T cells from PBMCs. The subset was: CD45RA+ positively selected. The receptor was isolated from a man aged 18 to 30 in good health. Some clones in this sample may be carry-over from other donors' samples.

The CDR3 loop is CASSLAVQGGEQYF. In nucleotides, the CDR3 is TGTGCCAGCAGCTTAGCCGTACAGGGAGGCGAGCAGTACTTC. This rearrangement joins TRBV7-9 to TRBJ2-7; the D gene could be TRBD1 or TRBD2 (6 bases each). The germline V gene encodes CDR1 SEHNR and CDR2 FQNEAQ (reference sequence). This CDR3 is built from 14 residues. V lost 0 bases and J lost 6, with 12 bases in between. Using reference TRBV7-9 and TRBJ2-7 for the parts outside the CDR3, the full variable domain is DTGVSQNPRHKITKRGQNVTFRCDPISEHNRLYWYRQTLGQGPEFLTYFQNEAQLEKSRLLSDRFSAERPKGSFSTLEIQRTEQGDSAMYLCASSLAVQGGEQYFGPGTRLTVT.